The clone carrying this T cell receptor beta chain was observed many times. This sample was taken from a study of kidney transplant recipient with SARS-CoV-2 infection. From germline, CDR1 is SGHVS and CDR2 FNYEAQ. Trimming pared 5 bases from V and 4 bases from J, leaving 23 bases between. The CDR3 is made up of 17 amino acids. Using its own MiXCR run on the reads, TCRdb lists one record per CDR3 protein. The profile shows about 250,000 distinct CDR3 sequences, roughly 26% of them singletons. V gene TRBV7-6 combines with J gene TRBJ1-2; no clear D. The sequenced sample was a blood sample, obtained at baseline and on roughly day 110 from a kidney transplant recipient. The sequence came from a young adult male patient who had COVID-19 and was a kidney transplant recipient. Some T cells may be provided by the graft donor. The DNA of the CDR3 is TGTGCCAGCAGCGTCAAATTTGAATCTCGAAAGACCTATGGCTACACCTTC. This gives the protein CASSVKFESRKTYGYTF.